Presented here are 24 T cell receptor beta chains from one specimen sequenced in a study of CD8+CD57+ T cells in acquired aplastic anemia. Investigators profiled TCR beta VDJ and CDR3 from genomic DNA template. Each CDR3 protein is one row after TCRdb ran MiXCR on the reads. The sample consists of 200,000 or so distinct CDR3 sequences, roughly 53% of them appearing once. Whoever was chosen for sequencing had shown CD8+CD57+ cell expansion by flow cytometry. Material: sorted CD4+, CD8+, or CD8+CD57+ T cells (not recorded which) from PBMCs. Receptors were obtained from a human donor with aplastic anemia.

This clonotype was counted ten times or more. The chain uses TRBV19 and TRBJ1-5; 10 bases are shared with TRBD1. CDR3 length: 21 amino acids. Per germline, CDR1 LNHDA and CDR2 SQIVND (reference sequence). V trimming: 5 bases; J trimming: 0 bases; junction bases outside the gene matches: 19. The CDR3 spells CASSVHTPGQGRAYSNQPQHF. DNA of the CDR3: TGTGCCAGTAGTGTTCATACCCCGGGACAGGGGAGGGCGTATAGCAATCAGCCCCAGCATTTT.

At least ten counts were recorded for this clonotype. The genes are TRBV2 and TRBJ1-4; D not certain. Germline V gene sequence: CDR1 SNHLY, CDR2 FYNNEI. The CDR3 contains 15 residues. V shed 7 bases and J shed 3 bases, with 15 bases lying between them. The DNA for the CDR3 is TGTGCCAGCATAGACGGGAAGGAAGCTAATGAAAAACTGTTTTTT. Translated: CASIDGKEANEKLFF.

The CDR3 protein is CASLGSYNSPLHF. The CDR3 DNA reads as TGTGCCAGCCTCGGCTCCTATAATTCACCCCTCCACTTT. V is TRBV7-8 and J is TRBJ1-6, with D hard to call. Germline CDR1 reads SGHVS; CDR2 reads FQNEAQ. This CDR3 has 13 amino acids. The germline V and J ends were trimmed by 8 bases and 0 bases, with 5 bases remaining between them. Complete variable domain (other parts from reference TRBV7-8 and TRBJ1-6): GAGVSQSPRYKVAKRGQDVALRCDPISGHVSLFWYQQALGQGPEFLTYFQNEAQLDKSGLPSDRFFAERPEGSVSTLKIQRTQQEDSAVYLCASLGSYNSPLHFGNGTRLTVT.

As to this clonotype: No conserved phenylalanine or tryptophan is present at the end of the CDR3, so a read error is the likely explanation. No DNA is shown, since the ends of the CDR3 on it are uncertain; the CDR3 is the one TCRdb lists. This chain's CDR3 is CASSLAGGRG. The J gene is TRBJ2-3, the V gene TRBV5-1; the DNA was not compared with TRBD2, the D call given in the table. The V gene's germline CDR1 is SGHRS and CDR2 YFSETQ. The CDR3 is made up of 10 amino acids, end residues included.

J is TRBJ1-5 and V is TRBV20-1; D gene uncertain. Germline-derived CDR1 and CDR2 are DFQATT and SNEGSKA (reference sequence). The V end was cut by 6 bases, the J end by 4 bases, with 25 bases between. The CDR3 is made up of 17 amino acids. Written as DNA, the CDR3 is TGCAGTGCCCCGGCCGCTTGGGGTGGAAGGGAGAATCAGCCCCAGCATTTT. Translating gives CSAPAAWGGRENQPQHF.

In the case of this clonotype: At one of its ends the junction is not consistent with the germline gene, which may arise from a read error. The chain recombines TRBV20-1 with TRBJ2-1, with D possibly matching TRBD1 (5 bases). The CDR3 extends over 15 amino acids. From germline, CDR1 is DFQATT and CDR2 SNEGSKA (reference sequence). The DNA of the CDR3 is TGCAGTGCTAGTAATCCTCAAGAAGGGGCGTTAAACCTGATCTTC. This encodes CSASNPQEGALNLIF.

With respect to this clonotype: It is likely a read error, because the conserved phenylalanine at the end of the CDR3 is missing. The DNA is omitted, as the CDR3 cannot be located on it reliably, and the CDR3 follows TCRdb's listing. V and J are TRBV7-3 and TRBJ2-7; the table's TRBD1 call for D was not verified on the DNA. The V gene's germline CDR1 is SGHTA and CDR2 FQGTGA. Inclusive of both ends, the CDR3 amounts to 14 amino acids. The CDR3 here is CASSHVSIIPGTGD.

The chain is built from TRBV14 and TRBJ1-6; a weak D match, TRBD1 (6 bases). CDR1 is SGHDN, CDR2 FVKESK, per germline. This CDR3 is built from 15 residues. Between the trimmed V and J ends, which lost 0 bases and 10 bases, there was a span of 13 bases. For the CDR3, the DNA is TGTGCCAGCAGCCAAGATCCAGGGGCTGGATCACCCCTCCACTTT. Residues: CASSQDPGAGSPLHF.

This clonotype was recorded at least ten times. The V and J genes are TRBV14 and TRBJ2-3; D is possibly TRBD1 or TRBD2 (5 bases each). The germline V gene encodes CDR1 SGHDN and CDR2 FVKESK. This CDR3 has 11 amino acids. Trimming cost V 8 bases and J 8 bases, with 11 bases left between them. CDR3 protein: CASGTGPTQYF. The CDR3 bases are TGTGCCAGCGGGACGGGCCCTACGCAGTATTTT. The complete variable domain, with remaining parts taken from reference TRBV14 and TRBJ2-3, reads EAGVTQFPSHSVIEKGQTVTLRCDPISGHDNLYWYRRVMGKEIKFLLHFVKESKQDESGMPNNRFLAERTGGTYSTLKVQPAELEDSGVYFCASGTGPTQYFGPGTRLTVL.

This clonotype has a count of ten or more. This rearrangement joins TRBV3-1 to TRBJ2-7; 7 nucleotides align to TRBD2. Per germline, CDR1 LGHDT and CDR2 YNNKEL (reference sequence). This CDR3 spans 15 amino acids. V was clipped by 0 bases and J by 3 bases; unmatched bases: 5. The CDR3 loop is CASSQDGRHFYEQYF. The CDR3 bases are TGTGCCAGCAGCCAAGACGGGAGGCACTTCTACGAGCAGTACTTC.

The chain uses TRBV14 and TRBJ2-7; 7 positions match TRBD1. CDR1 and CDR2 (germline): SGHDN, FVKESK. Trimming cost V 4 bases and J 3 bases; bases outside gene matches: 12. This CDR3 is built from 16 residues. The chain's CDR3 is CASSLPPGQRVYEQYF. CDR3 in DNA: TGTGCCAGCAGCCTACCACCGGGACAGCGAGTCTACGAGCAGTACTTC. Based on the CDR3 plus reference TRBV14 and TRBJ2-7, the full variable domain is EAGVTQFPSHSVIEKGQTVTLRCDPISGHDNLYWYRRVMGKEIKFLLHFVKESKQDESGMPNNRFLAERTGGTYSTLKVQPAELEDSGVYFCASSLPPGQRVYEQYFGPGTRLTVT.

This clonotype has at least ten counts. The genes are TRBV12-3 or TRBV12-4 and TRBJ2-5; 7 bases map to TRBD1. Trimming cost V 5 bases and J 1 base; bases outside gene matches: 1. CDR3 length equals 13 residues. Written as DNA, the CDR3 is TGTGCCAGCAGTGGACAGGTCCAAGAGACCCAGTACTTC. Translated, it gives CASSGQVQETQYF.

The chain uses TRBV20-1 and TRBJ2-1; 8 nucleotides agree with TRBD1. Gene TRBJ2-7 matches the end of the DNA better, so the J call may be wrong. The CDR3 is made up of 14 amino acids. The V gene's germline CDR1 is DFQATT and CDR2 SNEGSKA (reference sequence). Here the CDR3 reads CSAMDRARSYEQYF. The DNA for the CDR3 is TGCAGTGCTATGGACAGGGCCCGCTCCTACGAGCAGTACTTC.

The chain joins TRBV6-5 to TRBJ1-5; 9 positions agree with TRBD1. CDR3 length: 16 residues. Germline V gives CDR1 MNHEY, CDR2 SVGAGI. V dropped 10 bases and J dropped 3; count of bases not matched to a gene: 13. CDR3 residues: CATATGDRDDNQPQHF. CDR3 in DNA: TGTGCCACCGCGACTGGGGACAGGGACGACAATCAGCCCCAGCATTTT.

The chain joins TRBV9 to TRBJ2-7, with D possibly matching TRBD1 (8 bases). The CDR3 runs 14 residues. Deletions cut 4 bases from V and 3 bases from J, with 14 bases between. Germline assignment: CDR1 SGDLS and CDR2 YYNGEE. The CDR3 coding sequence is TGTGCCAGCAGCCAGACAGGGGAGGGCTACGAGCAGTACTTC. Translated: CASSQTGEGYEQYF.

Worth noting for this clonotype: Relative to the germline gene, one junction end is altered; a read error may explain this. This chain links TRBV7-7 with TRBJ2-5; D gene unclear. Germline values: CDR1 SSHAT, CDR2 FNYEAQ (reference sequence). This CDR3 is built from 13 residues. CDR3 protein: CASSVMLGETQYF. The CDR3, as DNA: TGTGCTAGCAGCGTAATGTTAGGGGAGACCCAGTACTTC.

The CDR3 sequence is CASSPGGAQGEQYF. The CDR3 DNA is TGTGCCAGCAGCCCCGGGGGGGCGCAGGGCGAGCAGTACTTC. The chain joins TRBV11-3 to TRBJ2-7, with 8 nucleotides matching TRBD2. J lost 6 bases, V lost 5 bases, and 9 bases had no gene match. Germline loops: CDR1 SGHNT, CDR2 YENEEA. CDR3 length equals 14 residues.

This clonotype was detected a few times. The V and J genes are TRBV4-1 and TRBJ1-1, with D uncertain. The germline V and J ends were trimmed by 0 bases and 7 bases, with 12 bases remaining between them. This CDR3 spans 14 amino acids. Looked up from germline, CDR1 is MGHRA and CDR2 is YSYEKL. In DNA form, the CDR3 reads TGCGCCAGCAGCCAAGATTGGGCGGGCGTTGAAGCTTTCTTT. Amino acids: CASSQDWAGVEAFF.

The gene calls are TRBV2 and TRBJ1-6; tentatively, D is TRBD1 (5 bases). Deletions cut 6 bases from V and 10 bases from J, with 19 bases between. This CDR3 has 15 residues. Germline V gives CDR1 SNHLY, CDR2 FYNNEI. The CDR3 region is CASRAGRGTRSPLHF. DNA for the CDR3: TGTGCCAGCAGAGCGGGGCGGGGGACTAGATCACCCCTCCACTTT.

This clonotype was detected many times. The chain recombines TRBV6-1 with TRBJ1-6; TRBD1 matches at 8 bases. Germline V CDR1 and CDR2: MNHNS, SASEGT. V lost 7 bases, J lost 7 bases, and 6 bases stayed unmatched. This CDR3 region has 14 residues. The CDR3 DNA follows: TGTGCCAGCAACCTGGACAGGGTAAATTCACCCCTCCACTTT. Residues: CASNLDRVNSPLHF.

The J gene is TRBJ2-7, the V gene TRBV7-2; 11 bases are shared with TRBD1. CDR3 length: 15 residues. Germline assignment: CDR1 SGHTA and CDR2 FQGNSA. J gave up 4 bases and V 6 bases, and 8 bases lay outside the gene matches. CDR3 nucleotides: TGTGCCAGCAGGGGATTGGGACAGGGGGTGTACGAGCAGTACTTC. It translates to CASRGLGQGVYEQYF.

The sample holds a few counts of this clonotype. Being one base from a much bigger clone, this may be a read error. This chain links TRBV3-1 with TRBJ1-1, with a weak D call TRBD1 (5 bases). The CDR3 sequence is 13 residues long. In germline, CDR1 is LGHDT, CDR2 YNNKEL (reference sequence). CDR3: CASKGLSNTEASF. Here the CDR3 DNA reads TGTGCCAGCAAGGGGTTGTCGAACACTGAAGCTTCCTTT.

The rearrangement links TRBV2 to TRBJ1-6; D uncertain. This CDR3 has 13 amino acids. CDR1 SNHLY and CDR2 FYNNEI come from the germline V gene. Trimming cost V 7 bases and J 9 bases, with 13 bases left between them. Written as DNA, the CDR3 is TGTGCCAGCACCGGACTACCAAGTTCACCCCTCCACTTT. Translation gives CASTGLPSSPLHF. Supplemented by reference TRBV2 and TRBJ1-6, the full variable domain reads EPEVTQTPSHQVTQMGQEVILRCVPISNHLYFYWYRQILGQKVEFLVSFYNNEISEKSEIFDDQFSVERPDGSNFTLKIRSTKLEDSAMYFCASTGLPSSPLHFGNGTRLTVT.

This clonotype came up a few times. The chain joins TRBV18 to TRBJ1-1, with unresolved D. In germline, CDR1 is KGHSH, CDR2 LQKENI. The CDR3 spans 14 residues. The ends were cut back, 1 base at V and 5 bases at J, with 11 bases in the middle. The CDR3 region has the DNA TGTGCCAGCTCACCACAGGGCGTTGAGACTGAAGCTTTCTTT. The encoded protein is CASSPQGVETEAFF.